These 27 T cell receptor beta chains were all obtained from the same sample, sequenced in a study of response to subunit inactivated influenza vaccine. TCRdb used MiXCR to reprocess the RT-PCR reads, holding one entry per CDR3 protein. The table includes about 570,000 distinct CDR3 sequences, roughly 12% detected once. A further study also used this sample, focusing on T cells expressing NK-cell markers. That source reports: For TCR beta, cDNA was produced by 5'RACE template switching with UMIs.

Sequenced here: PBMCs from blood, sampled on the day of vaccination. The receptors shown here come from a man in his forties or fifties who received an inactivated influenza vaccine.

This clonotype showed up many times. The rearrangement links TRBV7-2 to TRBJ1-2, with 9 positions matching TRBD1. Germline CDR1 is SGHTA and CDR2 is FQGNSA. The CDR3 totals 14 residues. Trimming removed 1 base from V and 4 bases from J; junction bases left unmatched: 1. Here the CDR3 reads CASSLGTGVYGYTF. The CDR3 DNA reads TGTGCCAGCAGCTTAGGGACAGGGGTCTATGGCTACACCTTC.

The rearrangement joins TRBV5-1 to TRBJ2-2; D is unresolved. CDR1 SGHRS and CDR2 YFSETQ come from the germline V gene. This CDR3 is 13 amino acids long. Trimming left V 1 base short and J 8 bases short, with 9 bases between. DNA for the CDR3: TGCGCCAGCAGCTTGTCCGAGTTGGGGGAGCTGTTTTTT. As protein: CASSLSELGELFF.

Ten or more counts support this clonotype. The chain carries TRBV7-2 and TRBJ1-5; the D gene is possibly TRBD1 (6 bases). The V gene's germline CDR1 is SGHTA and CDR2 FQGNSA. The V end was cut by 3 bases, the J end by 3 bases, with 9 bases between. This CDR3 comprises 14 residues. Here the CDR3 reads CASSLDRLNQPQHF. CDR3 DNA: TGTGCCAGCAGCTTGGACAGACTCAATCAGCCCCAGCATTTT.

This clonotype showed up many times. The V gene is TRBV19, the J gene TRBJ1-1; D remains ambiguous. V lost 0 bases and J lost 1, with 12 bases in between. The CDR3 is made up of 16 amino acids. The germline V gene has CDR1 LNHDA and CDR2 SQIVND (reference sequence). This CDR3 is CASSIDLAGSNTEAFF. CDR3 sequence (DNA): TGTGCCAGTAGTATAGATCTGGCAGGTTCGAACACTGAAGCTTTCTTT.

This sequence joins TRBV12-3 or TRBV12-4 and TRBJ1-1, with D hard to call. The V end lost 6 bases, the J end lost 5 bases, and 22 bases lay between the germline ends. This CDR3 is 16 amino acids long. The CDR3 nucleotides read TGTGCCAGCAGCTCCCCCGTGAACCTACTAATAACTGAAGCTTTCTTT. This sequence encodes CASSSPVNLLITEAFF.

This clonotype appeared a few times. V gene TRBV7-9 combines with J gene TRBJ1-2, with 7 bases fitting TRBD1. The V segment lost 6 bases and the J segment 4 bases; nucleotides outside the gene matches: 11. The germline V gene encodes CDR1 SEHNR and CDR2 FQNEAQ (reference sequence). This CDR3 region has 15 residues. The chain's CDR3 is CASSSTSGGSYGYTF. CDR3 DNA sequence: TGTGCCAGCAGTTCCACTTCAGGGGGAAGCTATGGCTACACCTTC.

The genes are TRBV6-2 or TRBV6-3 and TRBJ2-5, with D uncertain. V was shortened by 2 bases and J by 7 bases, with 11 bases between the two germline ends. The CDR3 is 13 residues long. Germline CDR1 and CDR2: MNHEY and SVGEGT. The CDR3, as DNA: TGTGCCAGCAGTTACCAGTGGCGTTCGACCCAGTACTTC. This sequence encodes CASSYQWRSTQYF.

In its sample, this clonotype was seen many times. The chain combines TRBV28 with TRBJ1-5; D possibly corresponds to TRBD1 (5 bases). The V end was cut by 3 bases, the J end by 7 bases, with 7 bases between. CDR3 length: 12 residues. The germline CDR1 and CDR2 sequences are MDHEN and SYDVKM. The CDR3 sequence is CASSFRGQPQHF. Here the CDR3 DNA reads TGTGCCAGCAGTTTCCGGGGCCAGCCCCAGCATTTT.

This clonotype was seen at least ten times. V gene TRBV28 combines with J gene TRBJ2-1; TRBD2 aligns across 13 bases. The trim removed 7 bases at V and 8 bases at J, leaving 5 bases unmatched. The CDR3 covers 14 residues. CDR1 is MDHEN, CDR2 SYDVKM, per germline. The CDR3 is CASILAGGPDEQFF. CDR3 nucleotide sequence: TGTGCCAGCATACTAGCGGGAGGGCCCGATGAGCAGTTCTTC.

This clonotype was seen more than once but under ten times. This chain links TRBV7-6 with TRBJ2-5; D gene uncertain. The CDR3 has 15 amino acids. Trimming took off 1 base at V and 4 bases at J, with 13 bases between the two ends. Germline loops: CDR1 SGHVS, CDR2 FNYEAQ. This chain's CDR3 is CASSLGTLTGETQYF. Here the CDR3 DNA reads TGTGCCAGCAGCTTAGGTACACTAACTGGAGAGACCCAGTACTTC.

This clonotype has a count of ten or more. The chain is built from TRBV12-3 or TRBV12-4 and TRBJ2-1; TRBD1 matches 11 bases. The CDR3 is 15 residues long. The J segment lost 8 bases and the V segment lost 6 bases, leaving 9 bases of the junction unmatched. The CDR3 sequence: CASRFEGQGGDEQFF. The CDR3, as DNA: TGTGCCAGCAGATTCGAGGGACAGGGGGGCGATGAGCAGTTCTTC.

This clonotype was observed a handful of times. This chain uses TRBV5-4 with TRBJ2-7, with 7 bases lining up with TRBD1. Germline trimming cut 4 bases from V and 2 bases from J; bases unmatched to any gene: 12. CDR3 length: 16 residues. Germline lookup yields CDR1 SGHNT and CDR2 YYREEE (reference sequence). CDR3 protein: CASSRRTGLFAYEQYF. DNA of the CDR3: TGTGCCAGCAGCCGCCGGACAGGACTCTTCGCCTACGAGCAGTACTTC.

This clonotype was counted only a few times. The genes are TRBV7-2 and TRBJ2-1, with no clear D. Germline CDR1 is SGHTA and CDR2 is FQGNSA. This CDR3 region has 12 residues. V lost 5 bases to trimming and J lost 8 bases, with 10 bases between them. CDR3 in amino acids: CASSGVGYEQFF. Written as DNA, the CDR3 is TGTGCCAGCAGCGGGGTGGGGTATGAGCAGTTCTTC.

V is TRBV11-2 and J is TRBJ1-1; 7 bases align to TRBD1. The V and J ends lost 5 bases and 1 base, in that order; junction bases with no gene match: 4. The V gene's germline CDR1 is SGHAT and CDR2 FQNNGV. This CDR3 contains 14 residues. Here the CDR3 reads CASSLHRGNTEAFF. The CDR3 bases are TGTGCCAGCAGCCTTCACAGGGGGAACACTGAAGCTTTCTTT.

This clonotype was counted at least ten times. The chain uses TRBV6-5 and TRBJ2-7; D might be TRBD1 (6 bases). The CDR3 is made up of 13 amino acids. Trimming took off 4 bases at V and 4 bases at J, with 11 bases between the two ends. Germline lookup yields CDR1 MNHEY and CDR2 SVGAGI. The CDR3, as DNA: TGTGCCAGCAGTTTACAACAGGGTTACGAGCAGTACTTC. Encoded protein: CASSLQQGYEQYF.

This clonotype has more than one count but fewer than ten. CDR3 nucleotide sequence: TGCGCCAGCAGCTTGGAGGGCAGGGGGGGCCTCGAGCAGTACTTC. It is translated as CASSLEGRGGLEQYF. This chain uses TRBV5-1 with TRBJ2-7; D is possibly TRBD1 or TRBD2 (7 bases each). Germline loops: CDR1 SGHRS, CDR2 YFSETQ. V dropped 0 bases and J dropped 6 bases, with 16 bases sitting between them. The length of the CDR3 is 15 residues.

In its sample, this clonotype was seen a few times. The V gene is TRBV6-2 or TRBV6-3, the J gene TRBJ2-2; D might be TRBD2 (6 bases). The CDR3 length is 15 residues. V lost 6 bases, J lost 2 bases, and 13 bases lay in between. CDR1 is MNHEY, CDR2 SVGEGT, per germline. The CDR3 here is CASSPLGGNTGELFF. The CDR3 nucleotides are TGTGCCAGCAGCCCACTGGGGGGAAACACCGGGGAGCTGTTTTTT.

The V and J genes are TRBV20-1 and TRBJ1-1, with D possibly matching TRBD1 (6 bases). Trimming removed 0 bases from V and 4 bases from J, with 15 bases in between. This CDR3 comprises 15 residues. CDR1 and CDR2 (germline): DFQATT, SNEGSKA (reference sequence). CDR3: CSARDLGQFSTEAFF. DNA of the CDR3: TGCAGTGCTAGAGATCTTGGACAGTTTTCCACTGAAGCTTTCTTT.

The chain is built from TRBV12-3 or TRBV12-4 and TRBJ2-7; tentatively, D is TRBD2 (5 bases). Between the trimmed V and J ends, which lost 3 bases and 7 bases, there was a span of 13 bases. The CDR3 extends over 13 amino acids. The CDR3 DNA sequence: TGTGCCAGCAGTTTGGCGGGCGCGTTTGAGCAGTACTTC. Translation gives CASSLAGAFEQYF.

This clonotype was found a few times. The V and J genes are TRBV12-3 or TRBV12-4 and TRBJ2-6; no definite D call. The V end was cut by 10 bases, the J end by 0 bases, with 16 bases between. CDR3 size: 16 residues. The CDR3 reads CAIVENSSSGANVLTF. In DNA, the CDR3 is TGTGCCATAGTCGAGAATTCAAGCTCTGGGGCCAACGTCCTGACTTTC.

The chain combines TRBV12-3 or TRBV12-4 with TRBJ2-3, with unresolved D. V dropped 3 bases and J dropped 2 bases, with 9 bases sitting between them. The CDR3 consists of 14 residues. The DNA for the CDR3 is TGTGCCAGCAGTTTTATGGGTTACACAGATACGCAGTATTTT. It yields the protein CASSFMGYTDTQYF.

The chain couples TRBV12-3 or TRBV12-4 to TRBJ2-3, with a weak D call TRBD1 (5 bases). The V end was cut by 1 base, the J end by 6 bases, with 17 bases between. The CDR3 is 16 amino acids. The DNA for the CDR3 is TGTGCCAGCAGTTTAGAGCCTAGTAGGGGTTACGATACGCAGTATTTT. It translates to CASSLEPSRGYDTQYF.

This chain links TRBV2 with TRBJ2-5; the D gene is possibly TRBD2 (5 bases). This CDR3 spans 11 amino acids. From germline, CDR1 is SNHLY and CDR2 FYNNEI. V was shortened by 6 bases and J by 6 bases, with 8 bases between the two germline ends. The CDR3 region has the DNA TGTGCCAGCAGCGGGGAGAAGACCCAGTACTTC. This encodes CASSGEKTQYF.

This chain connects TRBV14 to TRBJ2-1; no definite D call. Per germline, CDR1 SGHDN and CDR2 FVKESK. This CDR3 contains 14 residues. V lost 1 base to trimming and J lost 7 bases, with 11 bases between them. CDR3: CASSQVAGLNEQFF. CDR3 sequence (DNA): TGTGCCAGCAGCCAAGTAGCAGGATTGAATGAGCAGTTCTTC.

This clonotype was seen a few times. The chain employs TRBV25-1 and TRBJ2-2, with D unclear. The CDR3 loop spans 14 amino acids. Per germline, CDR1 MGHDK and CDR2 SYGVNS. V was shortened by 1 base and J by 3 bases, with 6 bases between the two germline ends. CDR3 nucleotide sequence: TGTGCCAGCAGTGAATCGGGTTACACCGGGGAGCTGTTTTTT. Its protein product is CASSESGYTGELFF.

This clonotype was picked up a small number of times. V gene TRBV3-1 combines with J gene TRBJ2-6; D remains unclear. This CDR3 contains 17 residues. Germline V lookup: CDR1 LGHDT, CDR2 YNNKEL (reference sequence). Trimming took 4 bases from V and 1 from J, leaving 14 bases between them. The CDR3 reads CASSRTLTTSGANVLTF. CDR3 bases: TGTGCCAGCAGCCGGACGTTAACCACGTCTGGGGCCAACGTCCTGACTTTC.

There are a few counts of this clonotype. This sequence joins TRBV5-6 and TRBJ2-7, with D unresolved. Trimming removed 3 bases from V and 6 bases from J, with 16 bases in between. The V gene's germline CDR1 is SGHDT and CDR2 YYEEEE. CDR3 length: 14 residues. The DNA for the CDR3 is TGTGCCAGCAGCTATAAAAACATGGGTGGCGAGCAGTACTTC. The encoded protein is CASSYKNMGGEQYF.